Described below is a single T cell receptor beta chain sequence and its context. Its antigen is as yet unknown. The junction had 3 bases not matched to a gene; V was cut back by 4 bases and J by 8 bases. Germline assignment: CDR1 KGHSH and CDR2 LQKENI. The length of the CDR3 is 14 residues. This sample is part of a study of OX40 agonist ivuxolimab in advanced cancers. Study overall: Patients received ivuxolimab, an agonistic anti-OX40 (CD134) antibody. Study results and limitations: The CD4+ and CD8+ T cells in the blood had expanded clonally by week 6 at 0.1 to 3.0 mg/kg.

Sequenced by immunoSEQ multiplex PCR; TCRdb stores in-frame clones only, minus some. The sample records about 50,000 clones, roughly nine tenths being singletons. The V gene is TRBV18, the J gene TRBJ1-6, with 9 bases that match TRBD1. This material consisted of CD4+ or CD8+ T cells sorted from blood, taken in a trial of the OX40 agonist ivuxolimab. The TCR originated in an adult with an advanced solid tumor such as melanoma, head and neck, liver or kidney cancer. The CDR3 loop reads CASSRGTGYSPLHF. DNA for the CDR3: TGTGCCAGCTCACGTGGGACAGGGTATTCACCCCTCCACTTT.